This T cell receptor (beta chain) was identified in a study of T cell responses to AZD1222 COVID-19 vaccine. This CDR3 region has 14 residues. Germline CDR1 reads SGHRS; CDR2 reads YFSETQ. Trimming took 0 bases from V and 7 from J, leaving 11 bases between them. Sequenced by immunoSEQ multiplex PCR; TCRdb stores in-frame clones only, minus some. The repertoire holds more than 100,000 clones, with about 88% as singletons. The chain carries TRBV5-1 and TRBJ2-1; weak D call: TRBD1 (5 bases). This sequence originates from an adult in good health. This material consisted of peripheral blood, taken on day 0 of AZD1222 vaccination. In nucleotides, the CDR3 is TGCGCCAGCAGCTTGGAGGGCAGGGTTAATGAGCAGTTCTTC. Its translation is CASSLEGRVNEQFF.